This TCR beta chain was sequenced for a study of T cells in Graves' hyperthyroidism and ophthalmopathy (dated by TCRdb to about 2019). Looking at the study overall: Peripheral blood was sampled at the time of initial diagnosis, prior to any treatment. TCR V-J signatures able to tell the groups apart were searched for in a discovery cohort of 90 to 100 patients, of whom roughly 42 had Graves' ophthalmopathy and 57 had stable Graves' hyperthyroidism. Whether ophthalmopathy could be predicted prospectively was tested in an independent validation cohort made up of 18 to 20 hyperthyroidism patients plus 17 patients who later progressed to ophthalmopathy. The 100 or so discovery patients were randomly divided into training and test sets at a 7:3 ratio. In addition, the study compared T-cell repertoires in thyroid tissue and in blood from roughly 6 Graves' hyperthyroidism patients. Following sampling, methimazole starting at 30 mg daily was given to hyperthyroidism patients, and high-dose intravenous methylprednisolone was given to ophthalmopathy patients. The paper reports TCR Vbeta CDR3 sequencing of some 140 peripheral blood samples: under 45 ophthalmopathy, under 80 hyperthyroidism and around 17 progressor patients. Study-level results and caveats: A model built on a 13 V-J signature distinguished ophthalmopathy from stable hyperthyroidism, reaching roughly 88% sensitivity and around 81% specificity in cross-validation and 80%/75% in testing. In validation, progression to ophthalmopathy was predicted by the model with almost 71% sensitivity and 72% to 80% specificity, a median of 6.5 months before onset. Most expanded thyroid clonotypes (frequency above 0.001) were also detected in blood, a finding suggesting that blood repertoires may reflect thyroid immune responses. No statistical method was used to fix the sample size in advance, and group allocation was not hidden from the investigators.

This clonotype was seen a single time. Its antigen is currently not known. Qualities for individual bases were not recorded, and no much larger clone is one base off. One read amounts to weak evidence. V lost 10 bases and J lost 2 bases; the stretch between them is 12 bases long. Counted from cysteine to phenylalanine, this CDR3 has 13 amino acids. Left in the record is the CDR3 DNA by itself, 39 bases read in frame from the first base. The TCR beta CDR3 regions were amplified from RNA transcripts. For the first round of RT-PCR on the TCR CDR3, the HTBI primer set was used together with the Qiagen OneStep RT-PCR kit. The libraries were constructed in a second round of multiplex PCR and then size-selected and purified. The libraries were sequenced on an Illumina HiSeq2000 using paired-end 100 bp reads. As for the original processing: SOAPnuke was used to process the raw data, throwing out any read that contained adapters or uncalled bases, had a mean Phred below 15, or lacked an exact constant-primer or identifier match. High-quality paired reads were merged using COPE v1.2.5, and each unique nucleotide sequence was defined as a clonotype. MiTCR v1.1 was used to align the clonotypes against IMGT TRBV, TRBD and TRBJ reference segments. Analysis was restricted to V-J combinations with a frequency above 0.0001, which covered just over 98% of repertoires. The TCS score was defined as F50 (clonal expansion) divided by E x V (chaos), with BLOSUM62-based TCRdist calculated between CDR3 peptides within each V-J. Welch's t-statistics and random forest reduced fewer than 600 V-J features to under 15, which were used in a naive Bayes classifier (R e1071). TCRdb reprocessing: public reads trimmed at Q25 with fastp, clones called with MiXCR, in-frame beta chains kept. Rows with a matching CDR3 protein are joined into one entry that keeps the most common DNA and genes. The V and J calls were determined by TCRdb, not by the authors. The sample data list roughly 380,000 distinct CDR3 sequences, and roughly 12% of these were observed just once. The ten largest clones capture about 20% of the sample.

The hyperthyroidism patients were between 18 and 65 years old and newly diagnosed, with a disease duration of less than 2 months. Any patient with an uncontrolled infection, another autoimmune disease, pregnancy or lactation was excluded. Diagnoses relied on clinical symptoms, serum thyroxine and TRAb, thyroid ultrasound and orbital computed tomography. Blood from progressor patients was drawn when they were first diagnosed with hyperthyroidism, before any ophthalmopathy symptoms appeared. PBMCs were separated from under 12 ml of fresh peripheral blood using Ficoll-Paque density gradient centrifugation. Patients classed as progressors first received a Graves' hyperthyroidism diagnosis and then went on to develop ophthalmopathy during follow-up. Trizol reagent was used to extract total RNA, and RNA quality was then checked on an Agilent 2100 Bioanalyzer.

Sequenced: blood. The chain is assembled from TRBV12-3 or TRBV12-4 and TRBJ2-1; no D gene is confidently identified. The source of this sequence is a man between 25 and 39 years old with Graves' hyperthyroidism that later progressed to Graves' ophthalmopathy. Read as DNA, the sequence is TGTGCCACCTCCGCGCAGACCTACAATGAGCAGTTCTTC. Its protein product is CATSAQTYNEQFF.